This T cell receptor beta chain was observed in a study of early T cells in non-severe SARS-CoV-2 infection. The overall study: Chains from this unsorted whole-blood bulk RNA could not be paired.

The table lists this clonotype with many counts. What it binds is unknown. Unmatched junction bases numbered 9, after V lost 4 bases and J lost 4 bases. CDR1 SGHAT and CDR2 FQNNGV come from the germline V gene. The CDR3 has 17 amino acids. Findings of the study overall: Anti-spike CD8 responses were favored in VDJdb matching, and private and CD4 specificities were missed.

Individual cDNA molecules were tagged with unique molecular identifiers, the study reported. TCRdb re-called the 5' RACE reads with MiXCR, one entry per CDR3 protein. The data hold some 71,000 distinct CDR3 sequences, with about 10% observed a single time. The chain recombines TRBV11-2 with TRBJ2-5, with 13 bases identical to TRBD2. This TCR came from an adult who was a healthcare worker with PCR-confirmed SARS-CoV-2 infection or an uninfected control (not recorded which). The sequenced sample was whole blood, obtained at baseline. The DNA of the CDR3 is TGTGCCAGCAGCTCGAGGACTAGCGGGGGAAAGAGAGAGACCCAGTACTTC. Translating gives CASSSRTSGGKRETQYF.